This TCR beta chain was captured in a study of early T cells in non-severe SARS-CoV-2 infection. In the study overall: Unsorted whole blood bulk RNA was sequenced, with unpaired chains.

V lost 2 bases to trimming and J lost 7 bases, with 20 bases between them. Germline CDR1 is LGHNA and CDR2 is YSLEER. This CDR3 has 17 residues. The sample holds a few counts of this clonotype. As yet, its antigen is unknown. Study-level results: Using VDJdb, the matching emphasized anti-spike CD8 responses while missing private and CD4 specificities.

Each single cDNA molecule received a unique molecular identifier. TCRdb passed the 5' RACE reads through MiXCR, listing each CDR3 protein once. The sample lists more than 55,000 distinct CDR3 sequences, under 15% seen once, with less than 1.5% in the top ten. The chain joins TRBV4-3 to TRBJ1-4, with D possibly being TRBD1 (6 bases). The sample consisted of whole blood. This clonotype was obtained from an adult who was a healthcare worker with PCR-confirmed SARS-CoV-2 infection or an uninfected control (not recorded which). CDR3 in DNA: TGCGCCAGCAGCCAATACCCATCGGGGGGCGCGATTGAAAAACTGTTTTTT. It translates to CASSQYPSGGAIEKLFF.